This paragraph covers one T cell receptor (beta chain) sequence. Antigen: not known. This sample stems from a study of T-cell reconstitution after alpha-beta-depleted transplantation in children. Notes on the study in general: Reported findings indicate that, about two months after transplant, alpha-beta T cells came from several hundred expanded clones, which were derived from non-depleted graft cells.

This CDR3 region has 15 residues. Trimming took off 7 bases at V and 6 bases at J, with 21 bases between the two ends. Germline CDR1 SNHLY, CDR2 FYNNEI. As it was prepared, the TCRbeta library received unique molecular identifiers. One entry per CDR3 protein, called by TCRdb with MiXCR from the PCR reads. The sample records approximately 300,000 distinct CDR3 sequences, 10% being singletons. V is TRBV2 and J is TRBJ2-5; either TRBD1 or TRBD2 may fit D (6 bases each). This TCR was sampled from a boy younger than two with acute myeloid leukemia, due to receive a stem cell transplant. The specimen was PBMCs, collected before TCRalphabeta/CD19-depleted stem cell transplant. The CDR3 sequence: CASIPPSGAGKTQYF. CDR3 nucleotides: TGTGCCAGCATCCCCCCCTCGGGGGCGGGGAAGACCCAGTACTTC.